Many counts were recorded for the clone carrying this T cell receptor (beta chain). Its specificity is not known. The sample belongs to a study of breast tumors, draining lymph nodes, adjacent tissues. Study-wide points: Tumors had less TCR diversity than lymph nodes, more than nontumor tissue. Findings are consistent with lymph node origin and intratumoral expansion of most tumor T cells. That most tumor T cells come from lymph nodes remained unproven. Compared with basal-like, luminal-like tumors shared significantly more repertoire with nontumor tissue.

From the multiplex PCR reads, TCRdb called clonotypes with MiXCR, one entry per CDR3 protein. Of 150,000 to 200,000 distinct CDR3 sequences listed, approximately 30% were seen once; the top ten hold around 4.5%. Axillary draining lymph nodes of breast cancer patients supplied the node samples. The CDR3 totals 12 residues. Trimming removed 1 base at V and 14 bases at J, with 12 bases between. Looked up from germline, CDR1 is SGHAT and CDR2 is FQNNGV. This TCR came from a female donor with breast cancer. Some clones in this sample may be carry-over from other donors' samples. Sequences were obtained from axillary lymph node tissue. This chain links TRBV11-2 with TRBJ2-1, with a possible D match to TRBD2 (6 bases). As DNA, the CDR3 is TGTGCCAGCAGCTTAGGGGGGGAAAAGGAGTTCTTC. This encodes CASSLGGEKEFF.